Shown below are 21 T cell receptor beta chains from a single sample sequenced in a study of T cell repertoires in cytomegalovirus infection. TCRdb fed the reads into MiXCR, producing one record per CDR3 protein. The repertoire includes approximately 910,000 distinct CDR3 sequences, approximately 30% of them detected once, and roughly 13% sits in the top ten. The antigens these receptors bind are not known. The sequences come from cultured CD8+ T cells from PBMCs, collected from culture after CMV antigen stimulation. The source is a human donor in good health (CMV status not recorded). Some clones in this sample may be carry-over from other donors' samples.

This clonotype was observed a single time. This rearrangement joins TRBV19 to TRBJ2-5; D is unclear. The CDR3 consists of 15 residues. The V gene's germline CDR1 is LNHDA and CDR2 SQIVND (reference sequence). V shed 1 base and J shed 1 base, with 10 bases lying between them. Here the CDR3 DNA reads TGTGCCAGTAGTATAGTTGGATTGGGCCAAGAGACCCAGTACTTC. Encoded protein: CASSIVGLGQETQYF.

The rearrangement joins TRBV6-6 to TRBJ1-4; a weak D match, TRBD1 (6 bases). The CDR3 runs 20 residues. Germline V gives CDR1 MNHNY, CDR2 SVGAGI (reference sequence). Between the trimmed V and J ends, which lost 9 bases and 2 bases, there was a span of 31 bases. The CDR3 is CASNSPKTRGGGGTNEKLFF. For the CDR3, the DNA is TGTGCCAGTAATTCGCCTAAGACCAGGGGAGGAGGTGGGACTAATGAAAAACTGTTTTTT.

The V gene is TRBV2, the J gene TRBJ1-5; D uncertain. CDR1 SNHLY and CDR2 FYNNEI come from the germline V gene. Deletions cut 1 base from V and 7 bases from J, with 14 bases between. This CDR3 has 15 residues. Here the CDR3 DNA reads TGTGCCAGCAGTGAAGGGAGTTGGGAAGAGCAGCCCCAGCATTTT. Its translation is CASSEGSWEEQPQHF.

This clonotype was counted between two and nine times. At one of its ends the junction is not consistent with the germline gene, which may arise from a read error. The gene calls are TRBV12-3 or TRBV12-4 and TRBJ2-1; D unresolved. The CDR3 totals 13 residues. The CDR3 DNA follows: TGTGCCAGCAGCTTAGGCAACAACAATGAGCAGTTCTTC. Protein product: CASSLGNNNEQFF.

The chain joins TRBV12-3 or TRBV12-4 to TRBJ2-1, with 7 positions matching TRBD1. This CDR3 contains 13 residues. V lost 2 bases, J lost 7 bases, and 2 bases stayed unmatched. This CDR3 reads CASSLQGVNEQFF. The CDR3 region has the DNA TGTGCCAGCAGTTTACAGGGGGTGAATGAGCAGTTCTTC.

V and J are TRBV19 and TRBJ2-3; the match to TRBD1 covers 9 bases. CDR3 length equals 15 residues. Per germline, CDR1 LNHDA and CDR2 SQIVND (reference sequence). Germline trimming cut 8 bases from V and 4 bases from J; bases unmatched to any gene: 10. This CDR3 reads CASGQGFGVADTQYF. DNA for the CDR3: TGTGCCAGTGGACAGGGGTTTGGTGTGGCAGATACGCAGTATTTT.

Worth noting for this clonotype: It may be a read error: a sequence one base away is much more abundant. The chain combines TRBV7-2 with TRBJ2-1; possibly TRBD1 or TRBD2 for D (6 bases each). Germline CDR1 is SGHTA and CDR2 is FQGNSA. This CDR3 contains 14 residues. Trimming removed 5 bases from V and 7 bases from J, with 15 bases in between. In nucleotides, the CDR3 is TGTACCAGCAGCCCTGCGGGACACTGGAATGAGCAGTTCTTC. This sequence encodes CTSSPAGHWNEQFF.

This clonotype has only a few counts. The chain couples TRBV6-1 to TRBJ2-2; perhaps TRBD1 as D (5 bases). This CDR3 contains 13 residues. V was clipped by 7 bases and J by 1 base, with 7 bases between them. Germline CDR1 and CDR2: MNHNS and SASEGT. The CDR3: CASNDRNTGELFF. CDR3 DNA sequence: TGTGCCAGCAACGACAGGAACACCGGGGAGCTGTTTTTT.

The sample holds many counts of this clonotype. This chain connects TRBV7-9 to TRBJ2-7; tentatively, D is TRBD2 (5 bases). CDR3 length equals 13 residues. Germline loops: CDR1 SEHNR, CDR2 FQNEAQ (reference sequence). V lost 5 bases to trimming and J lost 2 bases, with 10 bases between them. The CDR3 bases are TGTGCCAGCAGCCCAGACGGGGCCTACGAGCAGTACGTC. Encoded protein: CASSPDGAYEQYV.

This clonotype occurred a few times. As DNA, the CDR3 is TGCAGCGTTGAAGTCCCGGGACAGGGGGACCTCGGGGATTATGGCTACACCTTC. Residues: CSVEVPGQGDLGDYGYTF. The genes are TRBV29-1 and TRBJ1-2, with TRBD1 identical over 11 bases. The CDR3 sequence is 18 residues long. In germline, CDR1 is SQVTM, CDR2 ANQGSEA. J lost 5 bases, V lost 1 base, and 15 bases had no gene match.

This clonotype was counted only a few times. The chain combines TRBV7-9 with TRBJ2-5; D is perhaps TRBD1 (6 bases). There are 14 residues in the CDR3. The V end lost 4 bases, the J end lost 0 bases, and 9 bases lay between the germline ends. Per germline, CDR1 SEHNR and CDR2 FQNEAQ (reference sequence). In DNA form, the CDR3 reads TGTGCCAGCAGCTACAGGGAGTACCAAGAGACCCAGTACTTC. It codes for CASSYREYQETQYF.

This clonotype has at least ten counts. The chain joins TRBV7-2 to TRBJ2-7; no clear D. The CDR3 runs to 14 residues. CDR1 and CDR2 (germline): SGHTA, FQGNSA. Trimming left V 3 bases short and J 0 bases short, with 9 bases between. In nucleotides, the CDR3 is TGTGCCAGCAGCTTGCCTTCAGTCTCCTACGAGCAGTACTTC. It specifies CASSLPSVSYEQYF.

This clonotype was counted between two and nine times. This chain connects TRBV7-2 to TRBJ2-3, with 7 bases matching TRBD2. This CDR3 region has 15 residues. Germline lookup yields CDR1 SGHTA and CDR2 FQGNSA. Trimming removed 6 bases from V and 1 base from J; junction bases left unmatched: 7. CDR3 nucleotide sequence: TGTGCCAGCAGAAGTATTCGGGGGGGCACAGATACGCAGTATTTT. This codes for CASRSIRGGTDTQYF.

The chain carries TRBV11-2 and TRBJ1-2, with D possibly matching TRBD1 (5 bases). Germline V lookup: CDR1 SGHAT, CDR2 FQNNGV. The V end lost 4 bases, the J end lost 8 bases, and 14 bases lay between the germline ends. The CDR3 sequence is 13 residues long. The CDR3 sequence: CASSSEDRRGYTF. CDR3 DNA: TGTGCCAGCAGCTCCGAAGACAGAAGGGGCTACACCTTC.

This sequence joins TRBV12-3 or TRBV12-4 and TRBJ1-1; D is unclear. V lost 3 bases and J 10 bases, leaving 9 bases between the germline ends. The CDR3 has 11 amino acids. Here the CDR3 DNA reads TGTGCCAGCAGTTTGGATCTGGGAGCTTTCTTT. Its protein is CASSLDLGAFF.

V and J are TRBV6-1 and TRBJ2-1; 9 nucleotides align to TRBD1. The CDR3 has 14 amino acids. Germline CDR1 reads MNHNS; CDR2 reads SASEGT. Trimming at V came to 10 bases and at J to 5 bases, leaving 9 bases not matched to a gene. CDR3 DNA sequence: TGTGCCACCTCCGGGACAGGGTCAAACAATGAGCAGTTCTTC. This sequence encodes CATSGTGSNNEQFF.

In nucleotides, the CDR3 is TGTGCCAGCAGTTACAACCCAACGGGGGTGAAGCAAACTGAAGCTTTCTTT. Translated: CASSYNPTGVKQTEAFF. The gene calls are TRBV6-5 and TRBJ1-1, with D maybe TRBD1 (5 bases). Germline CDR1 and CDR2: MNHEY and SVGAGI. With 2 bases removed from V and 5 bases from J, the gap between germline ends came to 21 bases. The CDR3 consists of 17 residues.

This clonotype was observed at least ten times. The chain recombines TRBV7-8 with TRBJ2-1, with 11 bases aligning to TRBD2. The germline V gene encodes CDR1 SGHVS and CDR2 FQNEAQ. V lost 3 bases, J lost 10 bases, and 14 bases stayed unmatched. CDR3 length: 17 residues. The CDR3 reads CASSLLTGTSGLGEQFF. The CDR3 DNA reads as TGTGCCAGCAGCTTGCTAACCGGGACTAGCGGCCTTGGGGAGCAGTTCTTC. The variable domain in full, with the rest retrieved from reference TRBV7-8 and TRBJ2-1, is GAGVSQSPRYKVAKRGQDVALRCDPISGHVSLFWYQQALGQGPEFLTYFQNEAQLDKSGLPSDRFFAERPEGSVSTLKIQRTQQEDSAVYLCASSLLTGTSGLGEQFFGPGTRLTVL.

Only a few counts were recorded for this clonotype. This chain links TRBV7-9 with TRBJ2-5, with no clear D. Trimming took 2 bases from V and 3 from J, leaving 13 bases between them. The CDR3 loop spans 15 amino acids. Germline CDR1 SEHNR, CDR2 FQNEAQ (reference sequence). For the CDR3, the DNA is TGTGCCAGCAGCTTATTAAAGGGAAGAGAAGAGACCCAGTACTTC. It yields the protein CASSLLKGREETQYF.

This sequence joins TRBV6-1 and TRBJ1-2; TRBD1 matches at 7 bases. The germline V gene has CDR1 MNHNS and CDR2 SASEGT. The V segment lost 0 bases and the J segment 0 bases; nucleotides outside the gene matches: 13. This CDR3 has 19 amino acids. The CDR3 sequence: CASSEAEAFSGTANYGYTF. For the CDR3, the DNA is TGTGCCAGCAGTGAAGCGGAGGCCTTTTCCGGGACAGCTAACTATGGCTACACCTTC.

Only a few counts were recorded for this clonotype. The chain is built from TRBV6-6 and TRBJ2-6; possible D gene TRBD1, 5 bases. The CDR3 sequence is 16 residues long. CDR1 and CDR2 from the germline V gene are MNHNY and SVGAGI (reference sequence). The germline V and J ends were trimmed by 2 bases and 3 bases, with 11 bases remaining between them. In DNA, the CDR3 is TGTGCCAGCAGTTACGCAGGGTATGGTGGGGCCAACGTCCTGACTTTC. Its translation is CASSYAGYGGANVLTF.